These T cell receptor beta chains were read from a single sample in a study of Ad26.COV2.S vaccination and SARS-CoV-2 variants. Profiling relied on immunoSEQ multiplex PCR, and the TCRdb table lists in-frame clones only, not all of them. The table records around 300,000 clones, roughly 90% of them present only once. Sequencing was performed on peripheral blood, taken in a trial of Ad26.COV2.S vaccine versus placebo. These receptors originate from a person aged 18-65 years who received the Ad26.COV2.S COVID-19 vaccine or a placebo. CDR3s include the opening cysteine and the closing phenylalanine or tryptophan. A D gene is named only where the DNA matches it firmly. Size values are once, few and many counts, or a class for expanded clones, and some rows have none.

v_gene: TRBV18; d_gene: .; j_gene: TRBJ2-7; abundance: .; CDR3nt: TGTGCCAGCTCACCCTCACAGGGCGGTGGATACGAGCAGTACTTC; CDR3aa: CASSPSQGGGYEQYF
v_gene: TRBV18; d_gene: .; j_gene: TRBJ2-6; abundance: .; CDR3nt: TGTGCCAGCTCACCCGGGGCAGCGAGCTCTGGGGCCAACGTCCTGACTTTC; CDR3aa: CASSPGAASSGANVLTF
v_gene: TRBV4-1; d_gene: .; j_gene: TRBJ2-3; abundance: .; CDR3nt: TGCGCCAGCAGTGCAGCAGGGTATAGCACAGATACGCAGTATTTT; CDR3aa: CASSAAGYSTDTQYF
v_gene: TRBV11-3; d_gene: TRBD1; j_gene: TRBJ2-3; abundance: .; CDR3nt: TGTGCCAGCACAGACAGGGGTAGACCAGATACGCAGTATTTT; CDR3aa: CASTDRGRPDTQYF
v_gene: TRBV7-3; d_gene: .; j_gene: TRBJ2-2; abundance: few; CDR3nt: TGTGCCACTGCGGACGGATCGAACACCGGGGAGCTGTTTTTT; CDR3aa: CATADGSNTGELFF
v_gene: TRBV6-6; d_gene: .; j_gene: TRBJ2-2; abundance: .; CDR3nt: TGTGCCAGCAGTTACTCGGGGAACACCGGGGAGCTGTTTTTT; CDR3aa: CASSYSGNTGELFF
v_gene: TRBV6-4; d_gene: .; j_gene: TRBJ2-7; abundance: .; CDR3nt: TGTGCCAGCTGCTACGAGCAGTACTTC; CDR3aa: CASCYEQYF
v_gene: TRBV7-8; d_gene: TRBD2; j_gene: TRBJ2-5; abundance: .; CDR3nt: TGTGCCAGCAGCCACCATATCCAGCGGGGTGGTAGAGAGACCCAGTACTTC; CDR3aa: CASSHHIQRGGRETQYF
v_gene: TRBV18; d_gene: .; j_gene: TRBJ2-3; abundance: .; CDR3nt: TGTGCCAGCTCATCCGGGTCAGATACGCAGTATTTT; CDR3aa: CASSSGSDTQYF
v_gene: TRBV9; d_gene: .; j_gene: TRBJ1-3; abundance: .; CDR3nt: TGTGCCAGCAGCGTAGGGGCCAGGGAGGATCCGTCTACCTTGAGAAACACCATATATTTT; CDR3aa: CASSVGAREDPSTLRNTIYF
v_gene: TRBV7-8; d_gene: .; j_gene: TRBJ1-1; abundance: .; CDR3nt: TGTGCCAGCAGCGGACCTTGGGGATCTGAGACTGAAGCTTTCTTT; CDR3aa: CASSGPWGSETEAFF
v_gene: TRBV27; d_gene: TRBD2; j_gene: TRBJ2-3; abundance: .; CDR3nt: TGTGCCAGCAGTGTATCGCTGTCTAGCGGGAGTAATCCTACTAGCACAGATACGCAGTATTTT; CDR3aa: CASSVSLSSGSNPTSTDTQYF
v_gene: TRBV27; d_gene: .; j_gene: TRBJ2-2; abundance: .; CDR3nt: TGTGCCAGCAGTTCTGGGTTTGGCACCGGGGAGCTGTTTTTT; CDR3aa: CASSSGFGTGELFF
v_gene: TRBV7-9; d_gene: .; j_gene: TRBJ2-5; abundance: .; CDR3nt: TGTGCCACCTCCACCCCTTCAGAGACCCAGTACTTC; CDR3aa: CATSTPSETQYF
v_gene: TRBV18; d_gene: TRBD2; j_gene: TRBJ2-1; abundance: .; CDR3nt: TGTGCCAGCTCAGGCCTAGCGGGCAATGAGCAGTTCTTC; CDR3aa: CASSGLAGNEQFF
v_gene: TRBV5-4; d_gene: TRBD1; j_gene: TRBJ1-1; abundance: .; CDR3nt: TGTGCCAGCAGGGAGACAGGGGAGACTGAAGCTTTCTTT; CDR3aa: CASRETGETEAFF
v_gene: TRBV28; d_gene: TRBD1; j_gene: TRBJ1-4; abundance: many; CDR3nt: TGTGCCAGCAGTTTTTTCACAGGGGCCATTGAAAAACTGTTTTTT; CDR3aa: CASSFFTGAIEKLFF